This T cell receptor (beta chain) is from a study of blood T cell repertoires in COVID-19. This table comes from immunoSEQ multiplex PCR, and its TCRdb copy is limited to in-frame clones, with some not included. Of under 200,000 clones in the sample, approximately 86% are singletons; the top ten hold roughly 5%. Cohorts were determined from participant-reported clinical history. The clonotype comes from a woman aged 60 to 75 with acute COVID-19. The specimen was PBMCs or T cells enriched from blood (not recorded which).

The CDR3 region has the DNA TGTGCCAGCAGCCTATTAGGGGTCACCGGGGAGCTGTTTTTT. It translates to CASSLLGVTGELFF. J is TRBJ2-2 and V is TRBV7-2, with D perhaps matching TRBD1 (5 bases). V was clipped by 5 bases and J by 4 bases, with 11 bases between them. Germline V gives CDR1 SGHTA, CDR2 FQGNSA. The CDR3 spans 14 residues.